The 29 T cell receptor beta chains below come from one sample, sequenced in a study of tumor-infiltrating lymphocytes in localized non-small cell lung cancer. The repertoire was sequenced with immunoSEQ multiplex PCR; TCRdb's copy has only in-frame clones and lacks some. The data hold roughly 6,800 clones, with about three fifths observed a single time. Sequenced material: uninvolved lung tissue not adjacent to the tumor. All receptors derive from a human donor with non-small cell lung cancer.

The chain carries TRBV6-5 and TRBJ1-2; D unresolved. This CDR3 is built from 12 residues. Trimming removed 6 bases from V and 5 bases from J, with 10 bases in between. CDR1 and CDR2 (germline): MNHEY, SVGAGI. The CDR3 protein is CASRDGPYGYTF. The CDR3 nucleotides are TGTGCCAGCAGAGACGGCCCGTATGGCTACACCTTC.

The V gene is TRBV9, the J gene TRBJ1-4, with no clear D. This CDR3 region has 15 residues. Germline CDR1 is SGDLS and CDR2 is YYNGEE. V lost 5 bases and J 0 bases, leaving 11 bases between the germline ends. CDR3 coding DNA: TGTGCCAGCAGTCAGACACCTGCAACTAATGAAAAACTGTTTTTT. It is translated as CASSQTPATNEKLFF.

The chain is built from TRBV27 and TRBJ1-1; maybe TRBD1 (6 bases). Trimming took 11 bases from V and 4 from J, leaving 23 bases between them. The CDR3 has 15 amino acids. Germline V CDR1 and CDR2: MNHEY, SMNVEV (reference sequence). Written as DNA, the CDR3 is TGTGCCGGGGTCGTGGGGAGGGGAGGGGGCACTGAAGCTTTCTTT. Translation gives CAGVVGRGGGTEAFF.

This clone rates as medium-sized. The V call is TRBV6-1, the J call TRBJ2-3, with unresolved D. Trimming cost V 6 bases and J 3 bases, with 13 bases left between them. Germline V gene lookup returns CDR1 MNHNS and CDR2 SASEGT. This CDR3 contains 14 residues. The CDR3 is CASRWNSGTDTQYF. In DNA form, the CDR3 reads TGTGCCAGCAGATGGAACTCTGGGACAGATACGCAGTATTTT.

The V call is TRBV6-5, the J call TRBJ1-2, with no clear D. The ends were cut back, 2 bases at V and 7 bases at J, with 14 bases in the middle. The CDR3 contains 14 residues. Germline assignment: CDR1 MNHEY and CDR2 SVGAGI. The CDR3 sequence: CASSYGLGVTGYTF. CDR3 DNA: TGTGCCAGCAGTTACGGTCTCGGGGTTACTGGCTACACCTTC.

J is TRBJ1-2 and V is TRBV4-2; TRBD1 aligns across 7 bases. This CDR3 is 16 amino acids long. The V segment lost 5 bases and the J segment 8 bases; nucleotides outside the gene matches: 17. Germline V gene sequence: CDR1 LGHNA, CDR2 YNFKEQ. The CDR3 loop is CASSLFSDREVRGYTF. The CDR3 DNA reads as TGTGCCAGCAGCTTGTTCAGCGACAGGGAGGTGAGGGGCTACACCTTC.

This chain uses TRBV7-8 with TRBJ2-6, with a tentative D call TRBD1 (6 bases). Germline loops: CDR1 SGHVS, CDR2 FQNEAQ. The CDR3 totals 14 residues. V dropped 5 bases and J dropped 1 base, with 6 bases sitting between them. CDR3 DNA sequence: TGTGCCAGCAGCCAGGGGTCTGGGGCCAACGTCCTGACTTTC. Encoded protein: CASSQGSGANVLTF.

The chain employs TRBV29-1 and TRBJ1-1; D may be TRBD1 (5 bases). The V gene's germline CDR1 is SQVTM and CDR2 ANQGSEA. V was shortened by 6 bases and J by 3 bases, with 11 bases between the two germline ends. This CDR3 comprises 12 residues. The CDR3 DNA reads as TGCAGCGTCCAAATAGGGGACACTGAAGCTTTCTTT. This encodes CSVQIGDTEAFF. Based on the CDR3 plus reference TRBV29-1 and TRBJ1-1, the full variable domain is SAVISQKPSRDICQRGTSLTIQCQVDSQVTMMFWYRQQPGQSLTLIATANQGSEATYESGFVIDKFPISRPNLTFSTLTVSNMSPEDSSIYLCSVQIGDTEAFFGQGTRLTVV.

The chain links TRBV7-2 to TRBJ1-5, with 7 bases aligning to TRBD1. V gave up 4 bases and J gave up 0 bases; unmatched junction bases: 3. There are 15 residues in the CDR3. Germline lookup yields CDR1 SGHTA and CDR2 FQGNSA. CDR3 sequence reads: CASSSGQASNQPQHF. In nucleotides, the CDR3 is TGTGCCAGCAGCTCCGGACAGGCTAGCAATCAGCCCCAGCATTTT.

This clone was picked up one time. The chain combines TRBV6-5 with TRBJ1-5; no reliable D call. V was clipped by 2 bases and J by 7 bases, with 9 bases between them. Germline V gene sequence: CDR1 MNHEY, CDR2 SVGAGI. The CDR3 is 13 amino acids. The CDR3 DNA is TGTGCCAGCAGTTACGGGTGGGGACAGCCCCAGCATTTT. Translated: CASSYGWGQPQHF.

The CDR3 region has the DNA TGTGCCAGCAGCTTCTTAACTAGCGGCCGATACGAGCAGTACTTC. Translated, it gives CASSFLTSGRYEQYF. The rearrangement links TRBV5-5 to TRBJ2-7; 8 bases are a match to TRBD2. The junction had 8 bases not matched to a gene; V was cut back by 2 bases and J by 4 bases. CDR3 length: 15 residues. Germline CDR1 SGHKS, CDR2 YYEKEE (reference sequence).

In nucleotides, the CDR3 is TGCGCCAGCAGCCAAGAAGAGGAAAGGGGCCTTGGCTTTGGCTACACCTTC. Its protein product is CASSQEEERGLGFGYTF. V and J are TRBV4-1 and TRBJ1-2; a possible D gene is TRBD1 (5 bases). CDR1 MGHRA and CDR2 YSYEKL come from the germline V gene. The ends were cut back, 0 bases at V and 7 bases at J, with 21 bases in the middle. CDR3 length: 17 residues.

This sequence joins TRBV7-2 and TRBJ2-1; 7 bases agree with TRBD2. The V gene's germline CDR1 is SGHTA and CDR2 FQGNSA. Trimming cost V 1 base and J 0 bases; bases outside gene matches: 0. The CDR3 totals 15 residues. CDR3 region: CASSLGTSSYNEQFF. The CDR3 bases are TGTGCCAGCAGCTTAGGGACTAGCTCCTACAATGAGCAGTTCTTC.

The chain couples TRBV11-2 to TRBJ1-2; D gene uncertain. Germline V lookup: CDR1 SGHAT, CDR2 FQNNGV. Trimming took off 2 bases at V and 2 bases at J, with 9 bases between the two ends. The CDR3 contains 14 residues. The CDR3 loop reads CASSLREGNYGYTF. For the CDR3, the DNA is TGTGCCAGCAGCTTAAGGGAAGGGAACTATGGCTACACCTTC.

The chain is built from TRBV30 and TRBJ1-4; no reliable D call. Trimming pared 4 bases from V and 7 bases from J, leaving 16 bases between. From germline, CDR1 is GTSNPN and CDR2 SVGIG (reference sequence). CDR3 length: 14 residues. The chain's CDR3 is CAWKSGRDGEKLFF. The CDR3 nucleotides are TGTGCCTGGAAGTCCGGGAGAGACGGTGAAAAACTGTTTTTT.

This clone was seen just once. The chain couples TRBV5-1 to TRBJ1-1; the D is unclear. The CDR3 has 13 amino acids. From germline, CDR1 is SGHRS and CDR2 YFSETQ. Trimming removed 0 bases from V and 0 bases from J, with 3 bases in between. CDR3 DNA sequence: TGCGCCAGCAGCTTGGGCATGAACACTGAAGCTTTCTTT. It codes for CASSLGMNTEAFF.

This clone has a handful of counts. The chain carries TRBV29-1 and TRBJ1-1; unclear D gene. CDR3 size: 11 residues. The ends were cut back, 3 bases at V and 5 bases at J, with 7 bases in the middle. Germline V gene data show CDR1 as SQVTM and CDR2 as ANQGSEA. CDR3 in amino acids: CSVDEVTEAFF. The DNA for the CDR3 is TGCAGCGTTGATGAGGTGACTGAAGCTTTCTTT.

CDR3 bases: TGTGCCTGGAGTGTACAGATTAATCAGCCCCAGCATTTT. It is translated as CAWSVQINQPQHF. V usage is TRBV30 and J usage is TRBJ1-5; D gene ambiguous. The CDR3 length is 13 residues. Trimming cost V 0 bases and J 4 bases, with 7 bases left between them. From germline, CDR1 is GTSNPN and CDR2 SVGIG (reference sequence).

This clone was seen just once. The J gene is TRBJ2-3, the V gene TRBV29-1, with D unresolved. The CDR3 runs to 11 residues. The V gene's germline CDR1 is SQVTM and CDR2 ANQGSEA. V lost 7 bases and J 5 bases, leaving 10 bases between the germline ends. The CDR3 loop reads CSARQGDTQYF. The CDR3 region has the DNA TGCAGCGCTCGGCAAGGAGATACGCAGTATTTT.

This chain links TRBV5-6 with TRBJ2-7; D gene unclear. Trimming pared 1 base from V and 1 base from J, leaving 6 bases between. Germline-derived CDR1 and CDR2 are SGHDT and YYEEEE. The CDR3 length is 13 residues. This CDR3 is CASSLIGSYEQYF. Here the CDR3 DNA reads TGTGCCAGCAGCTTGATAGGGTCCTACGAGCAGTACTTC.

This clone occurred a few times. The genes are TRBV13 and TRBJ2-5; 7 bases map to TRBD1. With V trimmed by 5 bases and J by 5 bases, 8 bases remained unmatched. The V gene's germline CDR1 is PRHDT and CDR2 FYEKMQ (reference sequence). There are 14 residues in the CDR3. CDR3 region: CASSTQQGTETQYF. The CDR3 DNA sequence: TGTGCCAGCAGCACCCAACAGGGGACGGAGACCCAGTACTTC.

The chain combines TRBV19 with TRBJ2-7; 9 bases are shared with TRBD2. The CDR3 extends over 18 amino acids. CDR1 is LNHDA and CDR2 is SQIVND in the germline V gene (reference sequence). V was pared by 5 bases and J by 2 bases, with 16 bases of the junction left unmatched. The CDR3 DNA is TGTGCCAGTAGTCTCCGGCTAGCGGGGACCCTTTCCGCCTACGAGCAGTACTTC. This sequence encodes CASSLRLAGTLSAYEQYF.

This clone was counted a few times. This rearrangement joins TRBV2 to TRBJ1-2, with 7 bases aligning to TRBD1. Trimming cost V 6 bases and J 4 bases; bases outside gene matches: 5. Germline V gene data show CDR1 as SNHLY and CDR2 as FYNNEI. The CDR3 loop spans 13 amino acids. As DNA, the CDR3 is TGTGCCAGCAGGGCAGGGGGTGGCTATGGCTACACCTTC. Amino acids: CASRAGGGYGYTF.

Only a few counts were recorded for this clone. The CDR3 loop reads CASSRGADTQYF. The CDR3 DNA reads as TGCGCCTCCTCGAGGGGCGCAGATACGCAGTATTTT. This chain links TRBV5-1 with TRBJ2-3; perhaps D is TRBD1 or TRBD2 (5 bases each). The CDR3 length is 12 residues. V was clipped by 10 bases and J by 4 bases, with 13 bases between them. The germline V gene has CDR1 SGHRS and CDR2 YFSETQ.

V gene TRBV5-4 combines with J gene TRBJ2-1; D is possibly TRBD1 (6 bases). The CDR3 spans 13 residues. Germline CDR1 is SGHNT and CDR2 is YYREEE (reference sequence). V shed 0 bases and J shed 6 bases, with 7 bases lying between them. CDR3 protein: CASSLADSNEQFF. Here the CDR3 DNA reads TGTGCCAGCAGCTTGGCGGACAGCAATGAGCAGTTCTTC.

In this sample, this clone turned up once. CDR3 amino acids: CASSPMTSGGVETQYF. The CDR3 bases are TGTGCCAGCAGCCCGATGACTAGCGGGGGTGTAGAGACCCAGTACTTC. The J gene is TRBJ2-5, the V gene TRBV5-6, with 12 bases aligning to TRBD2. In germline, CDR1 is SGHDT, CDR2 YYEEEE. This CDR3 contains 16 residues. The V segment lost 4 bases and the J segment 4 bases; nucleotides outside the gene matches: 8.

The chain is built from TRBV9 and TRBJ1-6; D is unclear. Germline V CDR1 and CDR2: SGDLS, YYNGEE. V was shortened by 4 bases and J by 9 bases, with 11 bases between the two germline ends. This CDR3 has 13 amino acids. The chain's CDR3 is CASSPAPGSPLHF. CDR3 coding DNA: TGTGCCAGCAGCCCTGCGCCGGGTTCACCCCTCCACTTT.

This chain connects TRBV11-2 to TRBJ1-1; D not resolved. V was shortened by 0 bases and J by 1 base, with 3 bases between the two germline ends. CDR3 length: 13 residues. CDR1 and CDR2 (germline): SGHAT, FQNNGV. CDR3 amino acids: CASSLDPNTEAFF. The DNA for the CDR3 is TGTGCCAGCAGCTTAGATCCGAACACTGAAGCTTTCTTT.

In its sample, this clone ranks as medium-sized. The V and J genes are TRBV5-6 and TRBJ1-5; D is unresolved. Germline values: CDR1 SGHDT, CDR2 YYEEEE. This CDR3 comprises 15 residues. V shed 0 bases and J shed 7 bases, with 14 bases lying between them. CDR3: CASSLAGKSGQPQHF. CDR3 bases: TGTGCCAGCAGCTTGGCTGGAAAAAGTGGGCAGCCCCAGCATTTT.